This T cell receptor beta chain is drawn from a study of T cells in Graves' hyperthyroidism and ophthalmopathy. Amplification of TCR beta CDR3 regions was performed using RNA transcripts as template. When the TCR CDR3 underwent first-round RT-PCR, the HTBI primer set was used. A single record per CDR3 protein comes from TCRdb applying MiXCR to the multiplex PCR reads. The sample shows hundreds of thousands of distinct CDR3 sequences, 11% to 15% of them seen only once. The V gene's germline CDR1 is SGHVS and CDR2 FQNEAQ. The CDR3 length is 15 residues. V lost 4 bases to trimming and J lost 5 bases; unmatched junction nucleotides: 7. This clonotype appeared many times.

Specimen: blood. The TCR comes from a woman between 18 and 30 years old with Graves' hyperthyroidism. The chain combines TRBV7-8 with TRBJ2-1; 8 bases line up with TRBD2. In DNA, the CDR3 is TGTGCCAGCAGCTCACGGGAGGGCCACGACAATGAGCAGTTCTTC. Its translation: CASSSREGHDNEQFF.